This T cell receptor (beta chain) was retrieved from a study of blood T cells in healthy people across ages. Germline V lookup: CDR1 SQVTM, CDR2 ANQGSEA. There are 13 residues in the CDR3. Trimming took off 4 bases at V and 0 bases at J, with 9 bases between the two ends. With a J-beta primer mix and a sample-barcoded 5' primer, a second PCR ran about 7 to 12 cycles. MiXCR, applied by TCRdb to the 5' RACE reads, yields one record per CDR3 protein. This table has 1.5 million to 2 million distinct CDR3 sequences, 28% appearing once. General observations from the study: CMV infection status of these donors was not known.

For this clonotype: Its antigen is not identified.

This rearrangement joins TRBV29-1 to TRBJ1-1; D ambiguous. Sample: blood. The TCR comes from a woman younger than 45 in good health. For the CDR3, the DNA is TGCAGCGTTGCGGGGAAAATGAACACTGAAGCTTTCTTT. It translates to CSVAGKMNTEAFF.